This T cell receptor beta chain was captured in a study of response to subunit inactivated influenza vaccine. General study findings and limits: Few additional T cells are recruited per seasonal influenza vaccination, authors suggested.

TCRdb itself ran the RT-PCR reads through MiXCR, one entry per CDR3 protein. Here the sample spans roughly 700,000 distinct CDR3 sequences, approximately 15% being singletons. For this clonotype: Its antigen is not identified.

The CDR3 spans 13 residues. The V gene's germline CDR1 is DFQATT and CDR2 SNEGSKA (reference sequence). The V gene is TRBV20-1, the J gene TRBJ2-1, with 7 bases identical to TRBD2. This clonotype originated in a man aged 50 to 59 who received an inactivated influenza vaccine. The starting material was PBMCs from blood, obtained about 14 days before vaccination. This CDR3 reads CSAGASGDNEQFF. Written as DNA, the CDR3 is TGCAGCGCTGGGGCTAGCGGAGACAATGAGCAGTTCTTC.